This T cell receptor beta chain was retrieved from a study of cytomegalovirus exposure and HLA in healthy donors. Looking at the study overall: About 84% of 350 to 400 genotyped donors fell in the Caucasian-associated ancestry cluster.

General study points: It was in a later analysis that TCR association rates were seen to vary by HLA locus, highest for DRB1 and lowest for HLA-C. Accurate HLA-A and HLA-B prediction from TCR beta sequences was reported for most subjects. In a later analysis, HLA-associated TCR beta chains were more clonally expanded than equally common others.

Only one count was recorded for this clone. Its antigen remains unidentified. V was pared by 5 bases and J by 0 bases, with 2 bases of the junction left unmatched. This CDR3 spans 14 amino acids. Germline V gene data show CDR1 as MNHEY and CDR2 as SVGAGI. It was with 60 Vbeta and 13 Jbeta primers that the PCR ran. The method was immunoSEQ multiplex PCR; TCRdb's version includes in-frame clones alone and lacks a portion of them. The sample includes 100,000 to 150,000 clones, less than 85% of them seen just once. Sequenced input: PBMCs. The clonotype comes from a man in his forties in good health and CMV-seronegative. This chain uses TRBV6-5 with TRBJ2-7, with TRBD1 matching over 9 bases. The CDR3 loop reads CASSRGQGSYEQYF. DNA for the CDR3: TGTGCCAGCAGTAGGGGACAGGGCTCCTACGAGCAGTACTTC.